This entry is about one T cell receptor (beta chain). Its target is unknown. The data stem from a study of cytomegalovirus exposure and HLA in healthy donors. Sequencing used immunoSEQ multiplex PCR; TCRdb keeps in-frame clones, though not all of them. Of fewer than 200,000 clones listed, 80% to 90% were seen once; the top ten hold approximately 5%. Study-level points and caveats: Investigators reported 150 to 200 TCR beta chains as tied to cytomegalovirus.

The donors were part of the 120-subject validation cohort, which stood apart from the roughly 640-subject first cohort. The CDR3 sequence is 16 residues long. V was clipped by 4 bases and J by 0 bases, with 14 bases between them. Germline V gene lookup returns CDR1 SGHVS and CDR2 FNYEAQ. This receptor was identified in a woman in her 30s in good health and CMV-seronegative. The chain recombines TRBV7-6 with TRBJ2-3, with a possible D match to TRBD1 (6 bases). Sequenced sample: PBMCs. In nucleotides, the CDR3 is TGTGCCAGCAGCTCCCCAGGACAGTCTAGCACAGATACGCAGTATTTT. Translated: CASSSPGQSSTDTQYF.